The 26 T cell receptor beta chains in this list originate from one sample, sequenced in a study of memory CD4+ T cells and cytomegalovirus serostatus. Single viable CD3+CD4+CD8-CD45RO+ cells were sorted as the memory CD4+ T cells. Libraries were prepared by immunoSEQ multiplex PCR; TCRdb keeps only in-frame clonotypes and omits some of them. The sample carries about 80,000 clones, about 85% recorded once. The sequenced material came from memory CD4+ T cells from blood. These receptors all come from an adult in good health and CMV-seronegative.

This rearrangement joins TRBV19 to TRBJ1-2; 7 bases agree with TRBD1. CDR1 is LNHDA and CDR2 is SQIVND in the germline V gene (reference sequence). V lost 1 base and J lost 4; bases outside the gene matches: 3. This CDR3 is 14 amino acids long. CDR3 region: CASSIAEGAYGYTF. CDR3 nucleotides: TGTGCCAGTAGTATAGCGGAGGGGGCCTATGGCTACACCTTC. The complete variable domain, with remaining parts taken from reference TRBV19 and TRBJ1-2, reads DGGITQSPKYLFRKEGQNVTLSCEQNLNHDAMYWYRQDPGQGLRLIYYSQIVNDFQKGDIAEGYSVSREKKESFPLTVTSAQKNPTAFYLCASSIAEGAYGYTFGSGTRLTVV.

The chain combines TRBV5-1 with TRBJ1-3; D might be TRBD1 (5 bases). This CDR3 has 14 amino acids. The V gene lost 0 bases and the J gene lost 4 bases, with 8 bases spanning the gap. Germline CDR1 reads SGHRS; CDR2 reads YFSETQ. The CDR3, as DNA: TGCGCCAGCAGCTTGGAAGGACAAGGAAACACCATATATTTT. This sequence encodes CASSLEGQGNTIYF.

The V call is TRBV11-2, the J call TRBJ1-2, with no clear D. CDR3 length equals 16 residues. Germline V lookup: CDR1 SGHAT, CDR2 FQNNGV. The germline V and J ends were trimmed by 2 bases and 3 bases, with 16 bases remaining between them. In nucleotides, the CDR3 is TGTGCCAGCAGCTTAAGGGTCGCGTCTCCAGACTATGGCTACACCTTC. Amino acid sequence: CASSLRVASPDYGYTF.

V usage is TRBV10-1 and J usage is TRBJ2-7; 7 bases are a match to TRBD1. The V gene's germline CDR1 is WNHNN and CDR2 SYGVQD (reference sequence). With 3 bases clipped from V and 0 bases from J, the junction kept 5 bases outside the gene matches. The CDR3 is made up of 15 amino acids. The CDR3 sequence: CASSEVQGVSYEQYF. The DNA of the CDR3 is TGCGCCAGCAGTGAAGTCCAGGGGGTCTCCTACGAGCAGTACTTC.

The chain carries TRBV18 and TRBJ1-2; D may be TRBD1 (5 bases). The V end lost 2 bases, the J end lost 3 bases, and 7 bases lay between the germline ends. The CDR3 totals 13 residues. The germline V gene has CDR1 KGHSH and CDR2 LQKENI. CDR3 residues: CASSPDSYYGYTF. DNA for the CDR3: TGTGCCAGCTCACCAGACAGCTACTATGGCTACACCTTC.

This clone was seen a single time. The V call is TRBV6-5, the J call TRBJ2-5; the match to TRBD2 covers 10 bases. The V gene's germline CDR1 is MNHEY and CDR2 SVGAGI. The V gene end was trimmed by 6 bases and the J gene end by 3 bases; junction bases not matched to a gene: 7. CDR3 length: 15 amino acids. The CDR3 spells CASSSFTSGEETQYF. The CDR3 DNA sequence: TGTGCCAGCAGCTCATTCACTAGCGGGGAAGAGACCCAGTACTTC.

The chain recombines TRBV7-2 with TRBJ2-2; no clear D gene. CDR1 SGHTA and CDR2 FQGNSA come from the germline V gene. Trimming took off 1 base at V and 5 bases at J, with 5 bases between the two ends. This CDR3 comprises 13 residues. The CDR3 region is CASSLGMTGELFF. CDR3 in DNA: TGTGCCAGCAGCTTAGGAATGACCGGGGAGCTGTTTTTT.

V and J are TRBV2 and TRBJ2-5; 11 bases match TRBD1. Germline V gene data show CDR1 as SNHLY and CDR2 as FYNNEI. Trimming at V came to 6 bases and at J to 5 bases, leaving 11 bases not matched to a gene. The CDR3 has 16 amino acids. CDR3 coding DNA: TGTGCCAGCAGCCCTGGGGACAGGGGGAAGGGGGAGACCCAGTACTTC. This sequence encodes CASSPGDRGKGETQYF.

J is TRBJ2-7 and V is TRBV5-1; D remains unclear. CDR1 is SGHRS and CDR2 is YFSETQ in the germline V gene. This CDR3 contains 13 residues. V lost 1 base, J lost 7 bases, and 12 bases lay in between. CDR3 in amino acids: CASSLTVRIEQYF. DNA for the CDR3: TGCGCCAGCAGCTTGACCGTGAGGATTGAGCAGTACTTC.

The CDR3 region is CASSGVGQRLQETQYF. DNA of the CDR3: TGTGCCAGCAGTGGTGTCGGACAGAGACTCCAAGAGACCCAGTACTTC. The chain recombines TRBV2 with TRBJ2-5; the D gene is possibly TRBD1 (6 bases). The V and J ends lost 4 bases and 1 base respectively, with 16 bases between them. The CDR3 covers 16 residues. The germline gives CDR1 SNHLY, CDR2 FYNNEI.

This chain links TRBV6-4 with TRBJ1-2; D gene ambiguous. V was clipped by 1 base and J by 5 bases, with 14 bases between them. The germline gives CDR1 MRHNA, CDR2 SNTAGT. The CDR3 is made up of 15 amino acids. CDR3 protein: CASSDLGAGGYGYTF. CDR3 DNA sequence: TGTGCCAGCAGTGACTTAGGAGCCGGCGGTTATGGCTACACCTTC.

This sequence joins TRBV30 and TRBJ2-2; D is undetermined. The CDR3 totals 13 residues. From germline, CDR1 is GTSNPN and CDR2 SVGIG (reference sequence). V was trimmed by 3 bases and J by 7 bases, leaving 12 bases between them. This CDR3 reads CAWRDTRNGELFF. CDR3 in DNA: TGTGCCTGGAGGGATACCCGCAACGGGGAGCTGTTTTTT.

The rearrangement uses TRBV5-1 and TRBJ2-3; TRBD2 agrees at 14 bases. The CDR3 sequence is 17 residues long. Trimming cost V 4 bases and J 3 bases; bases outside gene matches: 7. Germline values: CDR1 SGHRS, CDR2 YFSETQ. The CDR3 region has the DNA TGCGCCAGCAGCCAATGGACTAGCGGGGGGAGGACAGATACGCAGTATTTT. Translation: CASSQWTSGGRTDTQYF.

V is TRBV4-2 and J is TRBJ2-5; TRBD2 agrees at 7 bases. Germline V gene sequence: CDR1 LGHNA, CDR2 YNFKEQ. The CDR3 is 13 amino acids. J was trimmed by 4 bases and V by 4 bases; bases with no gene match: 3. CDR3 protein: CASSRGGGETQYF. DNA for the CDR3: TGTGCCAGCAGCCGGGGGGGAGGAGAGACCCAGTACTTC.

The table lists this clone with a count of one. The genes are TRBV7-8 and TRBJ2-7; D is unresolved. Per the germline V gene, CDR1 is SGHVS and CDR2 is FQNEAQ. V was clipped by 5 bases and J by 3 bases, with 11 bases between them. The CDR3 has 13 residues. The CDR3 DNA reads as TGTGCCAGCAGCCTCGGGTACAACTACGAGCAGTACTTC. Protein sequence: CASSLGYNYEQYF.

The chain joins TRBV5-4 to TRBJ1-4; D is undetermined. Per germline, CDR1 SGHNT and CDR2 YYREEE (reference sequence). CDR3 length: 14 residues. Trimming removed 1 base at V and 7 bases at J, with 11 bases between. CDR3 sequence (DNA): TGTGCCAGCAGCTTGTCACGGTCTGTTGAAAAACTGTTTTTT. It encodes CASSLSRSVEKLFF.

The chain employs TRBV18 and TRBJ1-5; D gene ambiguous. Germline CDR1 and CDR2: KGHSH and LQKENI. Trimming took 6 bases from V and 1 from J, leaving 10 bases between them. CDR3 length equals 14 residues. CDR3 coding DNA: TGTGCCAGCTCGCCCGGACGGAGCAATCAGCCCCAGCATTTT. Amino acid sequence: CASSPGRSNQPQHF.

J is TRBJ1-1 and V is TRBV11-2, with D perhaps TRBD1 (6 bases). Trimming removed 5 bases at V and 4 bases at J, with 17 bases between. From germline, CDR1 is SGHAT and CDR2 FQNNGV. This CDR3 is 15 amino acids long. CDR3 loop: CASSPETGLGTEAFF. The DNA of the CDR3 is TGTGCCAGCAGCCCAGAAACAGGGCTAGGCACTGAAGCTTTCTTT.

The rearrangement joins TRBV7-2 to TRBJ1-1; 7 bases fit TRBD1. The germline gives CDR1 SGHTA, CDR2 FQGNSA. The CDR3 contains 15 residues. V lost 5 bases and J lost 5; bases outside the gene matches: 11. The CDR3 bases are TGTGCCAGCAGCCCCGGGACAGTTCTATTAACTGAAGCTTTCTTT. Translating it yields CASSPGTVLLTEAFF.

V and J are TRBV30 and TRBJ2-1; 7 bases are shared with TRBD2. Unmatched junction bases numbered 9, after V lost 3 bases and J lost 4 bases. This CDR3 has 15 amino acids. Germline CDR1 reads GTSNPN; CDR2 reads SVGIG (reference sequence). CDR3 DNA: TGTGCCTGGAGCGGCGGGACTACCTTATACAATGAGCAGTTCTTC. It specifies CAWSGGTTLYNEQFF.

The chain employs TRBV12-2 and TRBJ2-7; TRBD2 reflects the table's D call only, with no check against the DNA. TRBV12-2 is an annotated pseudogene. This CDR3 has 15 amino acids. CDR3 loop: CASRFSGDTSYEQYF. The CDR3 DNA reads as TGTGCAAGTCGCTTCTCGGGGGATACCTCCTACGAGCAGTACTTC.

The rearrangement joins TRBV30 to TRBJ1-4; D not certain. Germline V lookup: CDR1 GTSNPN, CDR2 SVGIG (reference sequence). The CDR3 runs to 13 residues. Trimming took 2 bases from V and 7 from J, leaving 11 bases between them. CDR3 sequence: CAWSTMGGEKLFF. CDR3 DNA: TGTGCCTGGAGTACGATGGGTGGTGAAAAACTGTTTTTT.

Notes on this clone: The germline gene is not matched at one end of the junction; a read error may be the cause. This chain joins TRBV5-4 and TRBJ2-1; D may be TRBD2 (6 bases). The CDR3 length is 14 residues. Germline V gene data show CDR1 as SGHNT and CDR2 as YYREEE (reference sequence). DNA of the CDR3: TGTGCCAGCAGTTTGGGGGGATCCCGAGGGGAGCAGTTCTTC. Its translation: CASSLGGSRGEQFF.

The chain has TRBV28 and TRBJ1-5, with D unclear. The V end lost 3 bases, the J end lost 6 bases, and 3 bases lay between the germline ends. The CDR3 spans 11 residues. CDR1 MDHEN and CDR2 SYDVKM come from the germline V gene. The CDR3 reads CASSLSQPQHF. The CDR3, as DNA: TGTGCCAGCAGTTTGAGTCAGCCCCAGCATTTT.

The chain combines TRBV7-3 with TRBJ2-7, with D unresolved. V lost 2 bases to trimming and J lost 1 base, with 12 bases between them. The CDR3 spans 15 residues. Germline V lookup: CDR1 SGHTA, CDR2 FQGTGA. CDR3 coding DNA: TGTGCCAGCAGCTTATCACAGATCAGATCCTACGAGCAGTACTTC. Its translation: CASSLSQIRSYEQYF. Full variable domain (rest looked up from reference TRBV7-3 and TRBJ2-7): GAGVSQTPSNKVTEKGKYVELRCDPISGHTALYWYRQSLGQGPEFLIYFQGTGAADDSGLPNDRFFAVRPEGSVSTLKIQRTERGDSAVYLCASSLSQIRSYEQYFGPGTRLTVT.

Only a few counts were recorded for this clone. The chain combines TRBV7-9 with TRBJ2-1; no clear D gene. CDR1 is SEHNR and CDR2 is FQNEAQ in the germline V gene (reference sequence). The CDR3 extends over 14 amino acids. V lost 5 bases and J 8 bases, leaving 16 bases between the germline ends. The CDR3 here is CASSPNEVFYEQFF. For the CDR3, the DNA is TGTGCCAGCAGCCCCAACGAGGTTTTCTATGAGCAGTTCTTC.